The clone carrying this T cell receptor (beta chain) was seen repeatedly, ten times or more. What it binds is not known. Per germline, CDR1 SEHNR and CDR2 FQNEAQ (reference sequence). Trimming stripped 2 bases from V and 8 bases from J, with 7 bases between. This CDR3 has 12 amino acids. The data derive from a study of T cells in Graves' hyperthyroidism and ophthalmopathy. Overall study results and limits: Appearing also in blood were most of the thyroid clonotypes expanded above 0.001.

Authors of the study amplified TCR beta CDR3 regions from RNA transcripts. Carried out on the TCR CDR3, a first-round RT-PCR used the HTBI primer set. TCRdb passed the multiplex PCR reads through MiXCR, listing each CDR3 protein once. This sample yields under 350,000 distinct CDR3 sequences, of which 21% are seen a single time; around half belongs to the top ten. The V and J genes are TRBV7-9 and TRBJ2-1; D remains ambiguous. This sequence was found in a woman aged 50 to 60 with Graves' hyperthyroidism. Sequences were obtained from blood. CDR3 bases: TGTGCCAGCAGCTTAACTGGCCATGAGCAGTTCTTC. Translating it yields CASSLTGHEQFF.